The 14 T cell receptor beta chains below all came from one sample that was sequenced in a study of regulatory T cells in long-lasting Graves disease. For TCR beta, libraries came from iRepertoire HTBI primers and Arm-PCR of CDR3 regions. TCRdb re-called the multiplex PCR reads with MiXCR, one entry per CDR3 protein. The sample holds a few hundred thousand distinct CDR3 sequences, roughly 17% seen once. Time point meaning: newly diagnosed GD, antithyroid drugs for less than 3 months. The TCR library was prepared using RNA isolated from PBMCs. These data are also associated with another study on T cells in Graves' hyperthyroidism and ophthalmopathy.

Sequencing used peripheral blood mononuclear cells (PBMCs), obtained at new diagnosis, from a patient treated with antithyroid drugs. Source of these receptors: a man aged 40-49 years with Graves disease.

The rearrangement links TRBV6-1 to TRBJ2-6; D is ambiguous. Germline V lookup: CDR1 MNHNS, CDR2 SASEGT. The CDR3 consists of 14 residues. Between the trimmed V and J ends, which lost 7 bases and 4 bases, there was a span of 11 bases. The CDR3 spells CASTSTSGANVLTF. CDR3 sequence (DNA): TGTGCCAGCACCAGCACCTCCGGGGCCAACGTCCTGACTTTC.

This clonotype has a count of ten or more. The chain combines TRBV30 with TRBJ1-5, with 8 bases lining up with TRBD1. Germline V gene data show CDR1 as GTSNPN and CDR2 as SVGIG (reference sequence). This CDR3 is built from 16 residues. The V segment lost 5 bases and the J segment 1 base; nucleotides outside the gene matches: 10. CDR3 DNA sequence: TGTGCCTGGTCACAGGGGGGGGCGATAAGCAATCAGCCCCAGCATTTT. Encoded protein: CAWSQGGAISNQPQHF.

At least ten counts were recorded for this clonotype. The chain couples TRBV6-1 to TRBJ1-2; tentative D call: TRBD1 (6 bases). Germline CDR1 MNHNS, CDR2 SASEGT. Trimming shortened V by 5 bases and J by 2 bases, and 15 bases separated the two germline ends. The CDR3 consists of 15 residues. The CDR3 DNA reads TGTGCCAGCAGTCTTACCCCCGACAGGAACTATGGCTACACCTTC. This translates into CASSLTPDRNYGYTF.

The table lists this clonotype with a few counts. V and J are TRBV29-1 and TRBJ2-1, with 9 bases matching TRBD1. The germline CDR1 and CDR2 sequences are SQVTM and ANQGSEA. V was pared by 6 bases and J by 2 bases, with 8 bases of the junction left unmatched. CDR3 length: 15 amino acids. The CDR3 DNA follows: TGCAGCGTCTCAACAGGGGGCGCCCCCTACAATGAGCAGTTCTTC. This translates into CSVSTGGAPYNEQFF.

This clonotype turned up a few times. The chain is built from TRBV7-9 and TRBJ1-2; 9 nucleotides match TRBD1. This CDR3 is built from 16 residues. Germline V lookup: CDR1 SEHNR, CDR2 FQNEAQ (reference sequence). The trim removed 5 bases at V and 3 bases at J, leaving 10 bases unmatched. CDR3: CASSVPGQGGDYGYTF. The CDR3 DNA is TGTGCCAGCAGCGTACCGGGACAGGGCGGGGACTATGGCTACACCTTC.

As for this clonotype: No conserved phenylalanine or tryptophan ends this CDR3, so it is likely a read error. The chain recombines TRBV30 with TRBJ1-6, with D possibly being TRBD1 (6 bases). The V gene lost 5 bases and the J gene lost 3 bases, with 14 bases spanning the gap. The CDR3 runs to 15 residues. Germline lookup yields CDR1 GTSNPN and CDR2 SVGIG (reference sequence). In DNA, the CDR3 is TGTGCCTGGGATCTCCGGGACATCTATAATTCACCCCTCCACTCT. Amino acids: CAWDLRDIYNSPLHS.

This clonotype was counted between two and nine times. The chain uses TRBV5-1 and TRBJ2-7, with D perhaps TRBD2 (7 bases). CDR1 and CDR2 (germline): SGHRS, YFSETQ. Trimming removed 5 bases from V and 2 bases from J, with 17 bases in between. There are 15 residues in the CDR3. The CDR3 sequence: CASRGGGRVPYEQYF. In DNA, the CDR3 is TGCGCCAGCAGAGGGGGTGGGAGGGTCCCCTACGAGCAGTACTTC.

The table lists this clonotype with many counts. The chain employs TRBV28 and TRBJ2-7; 12 nucleotides agree with TRBD1. V was pared by 5 bases and J by 5 bases, with 10 bases of the junction left unmatched. Germline V gives CDR1 MDHEN, CDR2 SYDVKM. There are 16 residues in the CDR3. The CDR3 is CASSGRDGTGGHEQYF. CDR3 nucleotide sequence: TGTGCCAGCAGTGGACGCGACGGGACAGGGGGCCACGAGCAGTACTTC.

The gene calls are TRBV5-6 and TRBJ1-6; D possibly corresponds to TRBD1 (6 bases). With 3 bases removed from V and 9 bases from J, the gap between germline ends came to 16 bases. The CDR3 has 15 residues. Germline V gene data show CDR1 as SGHDT and CDR2 as YYEEEE. CDR3 amino acids: CASSSGQPGGSPLHF. The CDR3 DNA reads TGTGCCAGCAGCTCCGGACAGCCGGGGGGTTCACCCCTCCACTTT.

In its sample, this clonotype was seen many times. The CDR3 loop is CASSYPVDPPSGGAAAKNIQYF. CDR3 bases: TGTGCCAGCAGTTACCCGGTCGATCCGCCCAGCGGGGGGGCCGCGGCCAAAAACATTCAGTACTTC. The chain joins TRBV6-9 to TRBJ2-4; 10 bases are a match to TRBD2. Germline CDR1 and CDR2: MNHGY and SVAAGI. The CDR3 length is 22 residues. Trimming at V came to 3 bases and at J to 1 base, leaving 21 bases not matched to a gene.

This chain joins TRBV25-1 and TRBJ1-4; perhaps TRBD1 as D (6 bases). The ends were cut back, 6 bases at V and 3 bases at J, with 11 bases in the middle. The CDR3 spans 14 residues. Germline values: CDR1 MGHDK, CDR2 SYGVNS. CDR3 nucleotides: TGTGCCAGCAGCGGGCAGGGGTCTAATGAAAAACTGTTTTTT. Protein product: CASSGQGSNEKLFF.

This clonotype has only a few counts. This chain connects TRBV5-8 to TRBJ2-3, with D perhaps TRBD2 (5 bases). This CDR3 comprises 15 residues. Trimming pared 0 bases from V and 3 bases from J, leaving 11 bases between. CDR1 and CDR2 (germline): SGHTS, YDEGEE. As DNA, the CDR3 is TGTGCCAGCAGCTTGGGAGGCGGGCGTACAGATACGCAGTATTTT. Its translation is CASSLGGGRTDTQYF. Drawing the rest from reference TRBV5-8 and TRBJ2-3, the complete variable domain is EAGVTQSPTHLIKTRGQQATLRCSPISGHTSVYWYQQALGLGLQFLLWYDEGEERNRGNFPPRFSGRQFPNYSSELNVNALELEDSALYLCASSLGGGRTDTQYFGPGTRLTVL.

Many counts were recorded for this clonotype. The rearrangement uses TRBV5-1 and TRBJ2-1; D is tentatively TRBD1 or TRBD2 (5 bases each). With 3 bases removed from V and 7 bases from J, the gap between germline ends came to 8 bases. The germline V gene has CDR1 SGHRS and CDR2 YFSETQ. CDR3 length equals 12 residues. CDR3 sequence: CASSSEGNEQFF. The CDR3 nucleotides read TGCGCCAGCAGCTCCGAGGGGAATGAGCAGTTCTTC. Filled out from reference TRBV5-1 and TRBJ2-1, the complete variable domain reads KAGVTQTPRYLIKTRGQQVTLSCSPISGHRSVSWYQQTPGQGLQFLFEYFSETQRNKGNFPGRFSGRQFSNSRSEMNVSTLELGDSALYLCASSSEGNEQFFGPGTRLTVL.

Notes on this clonotype: At one boundary the junction diverges from the germline segment, which might be a read error. CDR3: CASSLLGRTTGEQFF. In DNA, the CDR3 is TGTGCCAGCAGTTTATTAGGGAGAACCACCGGGGAGCAGTTTTTT. The chain links TRBV28 to TRBJ2-2; the D gene is possibly TRBD2 (5 bases). This CDR3 comprises 15 residues. The V gene's germline CDR1 is MDHEN and CDR2 SYDVKM.